The sequence of this TCR beta chain was determined in a study of blood T cell repertoires in COVID-19. Whole-study context: The samples span acute and convalescent COVID-19 from the United States, Italy and Spain. Sources were T cells, B-cell-depleted T cells, or PBMCs; the material itself was cDNA or gDNA.

Germline V gene lookup returns CDR1 KGHSH and CDR2 LQKENI. Between the trimmed V and J ends, which lost 1 base and 4 bases, there was a span of 9 bases. This CDR3 comprises 14 residues. Original analysis: Reference gene primer amplification yielded estimated nucleated cell counts. Measured with immunoSEQ multiplex PCR; TCRdb has only the in-frame clones, and not every one. The DNA was the basis for D and trimming; V, J and clone size are from that table. Among tens of thousands of clones listed, approximately 91% were seen once. The source material was peripheral blood. The J gene is TRBJ2-3, the V gene TRBV18; a weak D match, TRBD1 (5 bases). The source is a woman in her 70s with active COVID-19. CDR3 in DNA: TGTGCCAGCTCACCACGGCAGGGCTCAGATACGCAGTATTTT. Its protein product is CASSPRQGSDTQYF.